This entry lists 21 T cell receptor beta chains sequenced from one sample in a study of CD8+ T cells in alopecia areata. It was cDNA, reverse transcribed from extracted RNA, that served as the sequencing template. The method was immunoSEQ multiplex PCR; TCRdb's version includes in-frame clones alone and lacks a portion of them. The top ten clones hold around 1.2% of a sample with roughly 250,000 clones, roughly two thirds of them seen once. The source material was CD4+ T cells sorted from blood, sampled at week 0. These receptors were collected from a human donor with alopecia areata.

CDR3 protein: CASSSTSGGPGEQYF. CDR3 sequence (DNA): TGTGCCAGCAGCTCGACTAGCGGGGGGCCGGGCGAGCAGTACTTC. V usage is TRBV7-6 and J usage is TRBJ2-7; 13 nucleotides line up with TRBD2. V shed 4 bases and J 6 bases; nucleotides not matched to a gene: 6. The CDR3 spans 15 residues. Germline CDR1 reads SGHVS; CDR2 reads FNYEAQ.

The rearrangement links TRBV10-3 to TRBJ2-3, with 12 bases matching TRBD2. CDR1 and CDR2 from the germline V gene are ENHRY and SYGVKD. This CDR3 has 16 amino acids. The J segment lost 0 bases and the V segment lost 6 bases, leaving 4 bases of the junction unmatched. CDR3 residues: CAISQLAGGSTDTQYF. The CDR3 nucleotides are TGTGCCATCAGCCAACTAGCGGGGGGAAGCACAGATACGCAGTATTTT.

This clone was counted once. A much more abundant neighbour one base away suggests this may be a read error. DNA of the CDR3: TGTGCCAGCAGCACAGGGGGCAATCAGCCCCAGCATTTT. Its translation: CASSTGGNQPQHF. V is TRBV11-2 and J is TRBJ1-5; 7 bases are a match to TRBD1. Per the germline V gene, CDR1 is SGHAT and CDR2 is FQNNGV. This CDR3 comprises 13 residues. V lost 5 bases to trimming and J lost 2 bases; unmatched junction nucleotides: 0.

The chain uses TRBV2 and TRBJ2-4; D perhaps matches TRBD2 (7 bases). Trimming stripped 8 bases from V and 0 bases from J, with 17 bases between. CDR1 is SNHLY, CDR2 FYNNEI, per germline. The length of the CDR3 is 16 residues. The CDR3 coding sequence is TGTGCCAGCGGACAGACGGCGGGGGTAGCCAAAAACATTCAGTACTTC. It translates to CASGQTAGVAKNIQYF. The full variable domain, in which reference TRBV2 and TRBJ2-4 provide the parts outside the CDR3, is EPEVTQTPSHQVTQMGQEVILRCVPISNHLYFYWYRQILGQKVEFLVSFYNNEISEKSEIFDDQFSVERPDGSNFTLKIRSTKLEDSAMYFCASGQTAGVAKNIQYFGAGTRLSVL.

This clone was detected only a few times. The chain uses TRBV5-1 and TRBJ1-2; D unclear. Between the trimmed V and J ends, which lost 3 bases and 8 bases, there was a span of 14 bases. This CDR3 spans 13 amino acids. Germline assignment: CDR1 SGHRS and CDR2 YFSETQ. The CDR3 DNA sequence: TGCGCCAGCAGCTGGACCGGCCGTGTCGGCTACACCTTC. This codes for CASSWTGRVGYTF.

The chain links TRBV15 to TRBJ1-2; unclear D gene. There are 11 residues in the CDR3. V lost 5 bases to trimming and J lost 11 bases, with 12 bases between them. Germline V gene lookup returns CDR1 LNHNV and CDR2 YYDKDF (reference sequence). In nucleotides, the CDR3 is TGTGCCACCAGCGATGGAGGGAGATACACCTTC. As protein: CATSDGGRYTF.

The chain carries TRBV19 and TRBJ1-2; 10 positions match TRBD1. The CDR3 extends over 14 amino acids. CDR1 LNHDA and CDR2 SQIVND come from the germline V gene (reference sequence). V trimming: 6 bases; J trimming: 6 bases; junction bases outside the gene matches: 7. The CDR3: CASSGTGTGDGYTF. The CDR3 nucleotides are TGTGCCAGTAGCGGAACCGGGACAGGGGATGGCTACACCTTC.

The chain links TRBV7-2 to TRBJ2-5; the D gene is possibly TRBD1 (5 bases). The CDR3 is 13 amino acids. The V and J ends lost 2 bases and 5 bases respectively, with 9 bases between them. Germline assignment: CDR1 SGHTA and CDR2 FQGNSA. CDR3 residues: CASSLHPGETQYF. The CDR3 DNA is TGTGCCAGCAGCTTACACCCAGGGGAGACCCAGTACTTC.

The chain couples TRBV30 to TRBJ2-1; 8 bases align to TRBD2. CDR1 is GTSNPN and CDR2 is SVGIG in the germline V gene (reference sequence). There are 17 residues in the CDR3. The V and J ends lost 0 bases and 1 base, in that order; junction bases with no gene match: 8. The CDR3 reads CAWSVRAGVSSYNEQFF. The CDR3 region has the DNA TGTGCCTGGAGTGTACGAGCGGGGGTATCTTCCTACAATGAGCAGTTCTTC.

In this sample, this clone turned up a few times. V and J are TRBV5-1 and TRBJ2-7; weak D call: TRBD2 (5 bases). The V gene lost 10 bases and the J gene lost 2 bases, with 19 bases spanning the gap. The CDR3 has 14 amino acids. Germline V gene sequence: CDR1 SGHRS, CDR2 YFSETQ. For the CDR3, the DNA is TGCGCCGGGCGGGCCGACCCTTGGGCCTACGAGCAGTACTTC. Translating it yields CAGRADPWAYEQYF.

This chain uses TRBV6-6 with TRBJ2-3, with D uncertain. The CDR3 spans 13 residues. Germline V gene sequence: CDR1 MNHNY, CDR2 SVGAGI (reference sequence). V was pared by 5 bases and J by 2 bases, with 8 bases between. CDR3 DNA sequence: TGTGCCAGCAGTCCCCCCGACACAGATACGCAGTATTTT. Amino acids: CASSPPDTDTQYF.

CDR3 residues: CASTPTGVEETQYF. DNA for the CDR3: TGTGCCAGCACCCCGACAGGGGTTGAAGAGACCCAGTACTTC. V gene TRBV5-4 combines with J gene TRBJ2-5; 8 bases match TRBD1. The trim removed 6 bases at V and 3 bases at J, leaving 7 bases unmatched. This CDR3 has 14 amino acids. Germline values: CDR1 SGHNT, CDR2 YYREEE (reference sequence).

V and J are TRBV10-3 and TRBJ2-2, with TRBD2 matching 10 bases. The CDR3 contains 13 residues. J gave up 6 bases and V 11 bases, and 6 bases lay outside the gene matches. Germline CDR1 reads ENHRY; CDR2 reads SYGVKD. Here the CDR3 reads CASSGGHAGELFF. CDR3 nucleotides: TGTGCCTCTAGCGGGGGCCACGCCGGGGAGCTGTTTTTT.

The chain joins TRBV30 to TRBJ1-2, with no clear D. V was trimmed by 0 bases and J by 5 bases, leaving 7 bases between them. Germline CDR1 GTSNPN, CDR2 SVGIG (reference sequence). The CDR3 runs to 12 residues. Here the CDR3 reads CAWSVRGYGYTF. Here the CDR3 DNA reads TGTGCCTGGAGTGTACGTGGTTATGGCTACACCTTC.

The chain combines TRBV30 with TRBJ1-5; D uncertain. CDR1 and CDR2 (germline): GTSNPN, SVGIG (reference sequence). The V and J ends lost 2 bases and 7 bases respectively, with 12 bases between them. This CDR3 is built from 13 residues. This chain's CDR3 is CAWSTGLGQPQHF. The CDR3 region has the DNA TGTGCCTGGAGTACTGGGCTGGGGCAGCCCCAGCATTTT.

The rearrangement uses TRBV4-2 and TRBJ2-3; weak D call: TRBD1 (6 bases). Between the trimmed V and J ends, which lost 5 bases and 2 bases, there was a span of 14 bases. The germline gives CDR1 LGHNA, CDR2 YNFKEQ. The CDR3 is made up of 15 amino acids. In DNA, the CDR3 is TGTGCCAGCAGCTCCCGGAGGACAGACACAGATACGCAGTATTTT. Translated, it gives CASSSRRTDTDTQYF.

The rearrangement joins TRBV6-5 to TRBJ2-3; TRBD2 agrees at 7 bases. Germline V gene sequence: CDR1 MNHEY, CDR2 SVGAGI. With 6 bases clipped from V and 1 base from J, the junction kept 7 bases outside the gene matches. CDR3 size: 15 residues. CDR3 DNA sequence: TGTGCCAGCAGCGTGGGACTATCCGGCACAGATACGCAGTATTTT. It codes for CASSVGLSGTDTQYF.

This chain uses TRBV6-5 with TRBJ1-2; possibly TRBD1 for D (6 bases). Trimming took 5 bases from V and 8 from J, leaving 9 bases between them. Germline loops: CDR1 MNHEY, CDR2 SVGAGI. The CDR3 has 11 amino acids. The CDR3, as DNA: TGTGCCAGCAGTCAGGGGTTCGGCTACACCTTC. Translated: CASSQGFGYTF.

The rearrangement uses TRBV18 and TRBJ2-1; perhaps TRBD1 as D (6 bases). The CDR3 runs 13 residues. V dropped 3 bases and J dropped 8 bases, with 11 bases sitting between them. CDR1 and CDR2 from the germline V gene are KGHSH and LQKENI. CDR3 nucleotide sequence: TGTGCCAGCTCACCGGGGACAAACGATGAGCAGTTCTTC. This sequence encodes CASSPGTNDEQFF.

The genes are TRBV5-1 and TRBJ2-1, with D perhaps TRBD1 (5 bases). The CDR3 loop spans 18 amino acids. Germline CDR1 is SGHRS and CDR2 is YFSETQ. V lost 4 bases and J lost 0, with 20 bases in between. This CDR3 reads CASSLSIMGRSSYNEQFF. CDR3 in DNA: TGCGCCAGCAGCCTGTCGATCATGGGGCGGAGCTCCTACAATGAGCAGTTCTTC.

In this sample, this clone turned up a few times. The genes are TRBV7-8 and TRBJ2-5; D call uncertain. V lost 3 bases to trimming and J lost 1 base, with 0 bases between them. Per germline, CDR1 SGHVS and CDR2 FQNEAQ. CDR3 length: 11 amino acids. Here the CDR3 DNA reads TGTGCCAGCAGCTTCCAAGAGACCCAGTACTTC. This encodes CASSFQETQYF.